This TCR beta chain is from a study of blood T cell repertoires in COVID-19. About the research overall: The samples span acute and convalescent COVID-19 from the United States, Italy and Spain. T cells, B-cell-depleted T cells, or PBMCs provided the cDNA or gDNA that served as material.

Authors' data handling: The authors estimated nucleated cell counts from reference gene primer amplification. Method: immunoSEQ multiplex PCR; TCRdb's copy keeps in-frame clones and lacks some. V and J calls and clone size are those listed in that table; D and trimming were worked out from the DNA. The sample shows 110,000 or so clones, over 75% of them seen only once. The V gene's germline CDR1 is SGHDT and CDR2 YYEEEE. Losses at the gene ends were 4 bases for V and 9 bases for J; bases not matched to a gene: 13. The CDR3 has 15 residues. Sequenced material: peripheral blood. V and J are TRBV5-6 and TRBJ1-3, with 7 bases matching TRBD1. The receptor's source is a woman in her 70s with acute or convalescent COVID-19. The CDR3 DNA is TGTGCCAGCAGCACCGGACAGGTCCATCGGAGCACCATATATTTT. Residues: CASSTGQVHRSTIYF.